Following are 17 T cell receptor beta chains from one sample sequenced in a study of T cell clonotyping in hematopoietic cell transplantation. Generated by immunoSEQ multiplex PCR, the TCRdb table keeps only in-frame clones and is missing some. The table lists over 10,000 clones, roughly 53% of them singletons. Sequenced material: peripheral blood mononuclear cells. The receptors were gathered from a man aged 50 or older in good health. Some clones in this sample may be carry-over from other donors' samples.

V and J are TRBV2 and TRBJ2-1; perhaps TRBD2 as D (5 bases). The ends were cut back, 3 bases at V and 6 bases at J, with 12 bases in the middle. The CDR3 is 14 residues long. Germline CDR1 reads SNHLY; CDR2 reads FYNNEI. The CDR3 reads CASSDGRAVNEQFF. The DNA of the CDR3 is TGTGCCAGCAGTGATGGGCGGGCCGTCAATGAGCAGTTCTTC.

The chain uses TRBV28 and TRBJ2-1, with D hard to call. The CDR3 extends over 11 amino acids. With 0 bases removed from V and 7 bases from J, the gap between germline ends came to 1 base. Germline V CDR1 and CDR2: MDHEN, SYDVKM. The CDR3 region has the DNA TGTGCCAGCAGTTTATGGAATGAGCAGTTCTTC. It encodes CASSLWNEQFF. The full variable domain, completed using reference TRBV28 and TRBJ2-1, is DVKVTQSSRYLVKRTGEKVFLECVQDMDHENMFWYRQDPGLGLRLIYFSYDVKMKEKGDIPEGYSVSREKKERFSLILESASTNQTSMYLCASSLWNEQFFGPGTRLTVL.

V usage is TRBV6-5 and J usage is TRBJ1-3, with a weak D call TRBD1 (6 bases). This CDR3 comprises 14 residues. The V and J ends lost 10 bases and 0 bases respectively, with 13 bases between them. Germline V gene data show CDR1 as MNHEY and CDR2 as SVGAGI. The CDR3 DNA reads TGTGCCATCCAGACAGGTTGCTCTGGAAACACCATATATTTT. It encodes CAIQTGCSGNTIYF.

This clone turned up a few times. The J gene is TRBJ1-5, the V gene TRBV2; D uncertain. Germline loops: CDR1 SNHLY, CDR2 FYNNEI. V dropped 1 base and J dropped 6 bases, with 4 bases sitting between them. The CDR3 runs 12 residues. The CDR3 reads CASSEEVQPQHF. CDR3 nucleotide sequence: TGTGCCAGCAGTGAAGAAGTTCAGCCCCAGCATTTT.

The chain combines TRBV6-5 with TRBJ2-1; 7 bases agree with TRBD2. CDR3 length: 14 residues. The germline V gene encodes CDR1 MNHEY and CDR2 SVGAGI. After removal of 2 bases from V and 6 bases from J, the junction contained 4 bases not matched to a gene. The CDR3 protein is CASSYQRLANEQFF. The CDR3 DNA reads TGTGCCAGCAGTTACCAGCGACTAGCCAATGAGCAGTTCTTC.

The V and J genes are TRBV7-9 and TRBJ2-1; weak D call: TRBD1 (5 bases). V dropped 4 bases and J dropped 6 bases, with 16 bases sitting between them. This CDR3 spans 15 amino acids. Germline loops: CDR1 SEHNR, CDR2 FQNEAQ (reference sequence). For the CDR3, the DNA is TGTGCCAGCAGCTCCGCACCAGGGTGGGCCAATGAGCAGTTCTTC. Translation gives CASSSAPGWANEQFF.

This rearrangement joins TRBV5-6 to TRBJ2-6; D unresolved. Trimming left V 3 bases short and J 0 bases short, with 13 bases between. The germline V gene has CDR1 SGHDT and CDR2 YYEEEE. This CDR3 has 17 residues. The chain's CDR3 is CASSSSPRPSGANVLTF. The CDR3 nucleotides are TGTGCCAGCAGCTCGAGCCCCCGACCCTCTGGGGCCAACGTCCTGACTTTC.

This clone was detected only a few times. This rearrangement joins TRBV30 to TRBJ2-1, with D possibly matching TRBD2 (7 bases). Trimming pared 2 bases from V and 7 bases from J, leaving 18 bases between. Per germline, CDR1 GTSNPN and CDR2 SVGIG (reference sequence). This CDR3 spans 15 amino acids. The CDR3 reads CAWSPRDKGGNEQFF. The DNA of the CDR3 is TGTGCCTGGAGTCCCCGGGACAAGGGAGGGAATGAGCAGTTCTTC.

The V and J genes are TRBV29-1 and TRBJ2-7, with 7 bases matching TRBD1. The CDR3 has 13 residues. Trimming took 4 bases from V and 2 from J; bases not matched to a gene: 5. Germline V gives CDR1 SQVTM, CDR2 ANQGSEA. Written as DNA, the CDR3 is TGCAGCGTTGTACGGGACAGTACCTACGAGCAGTACTTC. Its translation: CSVVRDSTYEQYF.

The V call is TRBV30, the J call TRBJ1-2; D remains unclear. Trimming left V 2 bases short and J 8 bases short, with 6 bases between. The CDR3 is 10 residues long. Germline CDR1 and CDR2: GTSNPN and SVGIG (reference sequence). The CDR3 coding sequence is TGTGCCTGGAGTCAAGGAGGCTACACCTTC. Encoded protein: CAWSQGGYTF.

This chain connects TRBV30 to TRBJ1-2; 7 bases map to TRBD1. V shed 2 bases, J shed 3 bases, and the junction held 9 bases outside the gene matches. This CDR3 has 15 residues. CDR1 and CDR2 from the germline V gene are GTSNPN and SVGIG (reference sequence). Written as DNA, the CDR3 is TGTGCCTGGAGTCCGGAGAGGGGACAGTACTATGGCTACACCTTC. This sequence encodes CAWSPERGQYYGYTF.

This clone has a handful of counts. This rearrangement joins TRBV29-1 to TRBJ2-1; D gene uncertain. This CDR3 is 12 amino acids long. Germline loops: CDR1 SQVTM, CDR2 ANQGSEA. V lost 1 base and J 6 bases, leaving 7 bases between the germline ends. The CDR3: CSVEVRRNEQFF. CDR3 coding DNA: TGCAGCGTTGAAGTGCGTCGCAATGAGCAGTTCTTC.

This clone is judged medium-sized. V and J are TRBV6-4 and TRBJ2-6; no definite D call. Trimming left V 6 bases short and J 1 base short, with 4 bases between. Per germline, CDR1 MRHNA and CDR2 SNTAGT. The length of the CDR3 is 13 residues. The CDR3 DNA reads TGTGCCAGCAGCGAGTCTGGGGCCAACGTCCTGACTTTC. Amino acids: CASSESGANVLTF.

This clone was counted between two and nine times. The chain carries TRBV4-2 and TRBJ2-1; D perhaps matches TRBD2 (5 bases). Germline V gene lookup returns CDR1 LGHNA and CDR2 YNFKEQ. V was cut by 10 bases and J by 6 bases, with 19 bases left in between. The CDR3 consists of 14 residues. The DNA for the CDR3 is TGTGCCACCGGTCTCGATGGAGGTCCCAATGAGCAGTTCTTC. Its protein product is CATGLDGGPNEQFF.

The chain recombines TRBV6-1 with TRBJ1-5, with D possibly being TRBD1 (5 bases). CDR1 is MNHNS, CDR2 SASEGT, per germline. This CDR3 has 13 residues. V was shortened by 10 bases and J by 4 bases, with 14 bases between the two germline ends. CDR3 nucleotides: TGTGCCACACGCAGGGATCTTAATCAGCCCCAGCATTTT. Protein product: CATRRDLNQPQHF.

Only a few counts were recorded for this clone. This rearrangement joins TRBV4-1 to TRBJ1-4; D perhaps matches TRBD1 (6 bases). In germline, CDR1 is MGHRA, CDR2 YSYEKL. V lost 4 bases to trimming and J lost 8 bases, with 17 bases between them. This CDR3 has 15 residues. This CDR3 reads CASSLTRQVREKLFF. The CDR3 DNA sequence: TGCGCCAGCAGCCTCACCAGACAGGTTAGGGAAAAACTGTTTTTT.

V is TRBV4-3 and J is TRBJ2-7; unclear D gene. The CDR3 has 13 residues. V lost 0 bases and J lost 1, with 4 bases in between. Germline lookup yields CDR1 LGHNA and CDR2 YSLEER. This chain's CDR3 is CASSQDRSYEQYF. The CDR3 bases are TGCGCCAGCAGCCAAGACAGGTCCTACGAGCAGTACTTC.